These 27 T cell receptor beta chains were all obtained from the same sample, sequenced in a study of cytomegalovirus exposure and HLA in healthy donors. Use of 60 Vbeta and 13 Jbeta primers characterized the PCR. The repertoire was sequenced with immunoSEQ multiplex PCR; TCRdb's copy has only in-frame clones and lacks some. The data hold 140,000 to 150,000 clones, with around a tenth observed a single time. Sequencing was performed on PBMCs. These receptors were collected from a man aged 50 to 60 in good health and CMV-seronegative.

J is TRBJ2-2 and V is TRBV27, with TRBD1 matching 12 bases. Germline V gives CDR1 MNHEY, CDR2 SMNVEV (reference sequence). The CDR3 has 15 residues. The V segment lost 7 bases and the J segment 7 bases; nucleotides outside the gene matches: 7. As DNA, the CDR3 is TGTGCCAGCACCAAGGGACAGGGGGCTAACGGGGAGCTGTTTTTT. Translated, it gives CASTKGQGANGELFF.

This clone was seen a few times. The chain links TRBV6-4 to TRBJ2-2; maybe TRBD2 (6 bases). The CDR3 loop spans 14 amino acids. Per germline, CDR1 MRHNA and CDR2 SNTAGT. Trimming stripped 2 bases from V and 8 bases from J, with 12 bases between. The CDR3 bases are TGTGCCAGCAGTGACGAGGCGGGATTTGGGGAGCTGTTTTTT. It codes for CASSDEAGFGELFF.

The gene calls are TRBV30 and TRBJ1-2; D unresolved. The CDR3 is made up of 15 amino acids. V was clipped by 5 bases and J by 1 base, with 17 bases between them. Germline CDR1 GTSNPN, CDR2 SVGIG (reference sequence). CDR3 sequence reads: CAWALDLAINYGYTF. The CDR3 nucleotides are TGTGCCTGGGCCTTGGACCTAGCCATTAACTATGGCTACACCTTC. The full variable domain, its missing parts supplied by reference TRBV30 and TRBJ1-2, is SQTIHQWPATLVQPVGSPLSLECTVEGTSNPNLYWYRQAAGRGLQLLFYSVGIGQISSEVPQNLSASRPQDRQFILSSKKLLLSDSGFYLCAWALDLAINYGYTFGSGTRLTVV.

The chain recombines TRBV5-5 with TRBJ1-2; 7 bases line up with TRBD1. The germline V gene has CDR1 SGHKS and CDR2 YYEKEE (reference sequence). The CDR3 is 14 amino acids. After removal of 0 bases from V and 5 bases from J, the junction contained 4 bases not matched to a gene. This CDR3 reads CASSLGQGVYGYTF. CDR3 DNA sequence: TGTGCCAGCAGCTTGGGACAGGGCGTGTATGGCTACACCTTC.

The J gene is TRBJ2-1, the V gene TRBV6-4, with TRBD2 identical over 12 bases. The trim removed 2 bases at V and 7 bases at J, leaving 9 bases unmatched. There are 17 residues in the CDR3. From germline, CDR1 is MRHNA and CDR2 SNTAGT. CDR3 protein: CASSDTGLAGGPNEQFF. CDR3 bases: TGTGCCAGCAGTGACACGGGTCTAGCGGGAGGGCCGAATGAGCAGTTCTTC.

This sequence joins TRBV30 and TRBJ1-5; D is perhaps TRBD1 (5 bases). The CDR3 extends over 13 amino acids. Trimming left V 5 bases short and J 6 bases short, with 14 bases between. Germline V gene sequence: CDR1 GTSNPN, CDR2 SVGIG (reference sequence). CDR3 sequence reads: CAWDGGASQPQHF. DNA of the CDR3: TGTGCCTGGGATGGCGGGGCAAGTCAGCCCCAGCATTTT.

The chain employs TRBV7-2 and TRBJ2-7, with 16 bases fitting TRBD2. The CDR3 consists of 16 residues. Unmatched junction bases numbered 4, after V lost 3 bases and J lost 5 bases. The germline V gene has CDR1 SGHTA and CDR2 FQGNSA. The CDR3 loop is CASSLLGLAGGDEQYF. The CDR3 DNA sequence: TGTGCCAGCAGCTTGTTGGGACTAGCGGGAGGGGACGAGCAGTACTTC.

This clone was counted between two and nine times. The J gene is TRBJ2-5, the V gene TRBV28; no firm D call. V gave up 3 bases and J gave up 6 bases, with 11 bases separating them. The length of the CDR3 is 13 residues. CDR1 is MDHEN, CDR2 SYDVKM, per germline. In DNA form, the CDR3 reads TGTGCCAGCAGTTTTTCCAGGCTGAAGACCCAGTACTTC. Translation: CASSFSRLKTQYF.

This chain links TRBV30 with TRBJ2-1; 8 bases align to TRBD2. The CDR3 is made up of 15 amino acids. The V gene end was trimmed by 0 bases and the J gene end by 6 bases; junction bases not matched to a gene: 7. Germline V gene lookup returns CDR1 GTSNPN and CDR2 SVGIG (reference sequence). For the CDR3, the DNA is TGTGCCTGGAGTGTACGGGCGGGGGGATCCAATGAGCAGTTCTTC. It codes for CAWSVRAGGSNEQFF.

Only a few counts were recorded for this clone. The V call is TRBV7-6, the J call TRBJ2-6; maybe TRBD1 (6 bases). This CDR3 spans 18 amino acids. The germline V gene has CDR1 SGHVS and CDR2 FNYEAQ. V dropped 5 bases and J dropped 2 bases, with 19 bases sitting between them. The CDR3 DNA reads as TGTGCCAGCAGCCCACACCCCGGGGCAGGGGCTGGGGCCAACGTCCTGACTTTC. Protein sequence: CASSPHPGAGAGANVLTF.

The chain links TRBV6-1 to TRBJ2-5; TRBD1 matches 10 bases. The CDR3 is 16 residues long. The germline V gene has CDR1 MNHNS and CDR2 SASEGT. Trimming removed 4 bases from V and 3 bases from J; junction bases left unmatched: 8. The CDR3 loop reads CASSGGGTGEKETQYF. CDR3 nucleotide sequence: TGTGCCAGCAGTGGTGGCGGGACAGGGGAAAAAGAGACCCAGTACTTC.

J is TRBJ2-1 and V is TRBV7-6; D is perhaps TRBD1 (6 bases). V dropped 0 bases and J dropped 6 bases, with 9 bases sitting between them. Looked up from germline, CDR1 is SGHVS and CDR2 is FNYEAQ. This CDR3 contains 14 residues. The CDR3 DNA reads TGTGCCAGCAGCTTAGCGGGGGCTATCAATGAGCAGTTCTTC. This gives the protein CASSLAGAINEQFF.

This clone showed up just a few times. The chain is built from TRBV27 and TRBJ1-1; no clear D gene. The ends were cut back, 2 bases at V and 1 base at J, with 5 bases in the middle. The CDR3 loop spans 13 amino acids. Germline V CDR1 and CDR2: MNHEY, SMNVEV (reference sequence). The DNA of the CDR3 is TGTGCCAGCAGTTTAGCGGGGAACACTGAAGCTTTCTTT. This gives the protein CASSLAGNTEAFF.

This clone was observed a few times. The rearrangement joins TRBV19 to TRBJ1-5, with TRBD1 identical over 10 bases. Per the germline V gene, CDR1 is LNHDA and CDR2 is SQIVND (reference sequence). Trimming took 1 base from V and 2 from J; bases not matched to a gene: 2. This CDR3 contains 16 residues. The DNA for the CDR3 is TGTGCCAGTAGTATAGGACAGGGGGCCGGCAATCAGCCCCAGCATTTT. It specifies CASSIGQGAGNQPQHF.

As for this clone: The sample carries other DNA sequences with the same CDR3. The chain recombines TRBV28 with TRBJ1-1; no firm D call. Germline V CDR1 and CDR2: MDHEN, SYDVKM. V lost 4 bases to trimming and J lost 4 bases, with 7 bases between them. CDR3 length: 12 residues. DNA for the CDR3: TGTGCCAGCAGTTCTAGAGTCACTGAAGCTTTCTTT. This translates into CASSSRVTEAFF.

The rearrangement uses TRBV18 and TRBJ2-7, with D perhaps matching TRBD2 (5 bases). Germline V CDR1 and CDR2: KGHSH, LQKENI. The V end was cut by 1 base, the J end by 5 bases, with 15 bases between. The length of the CDR3 is 15 residues. DNA of the CDR3: TGTGCCAGCTCACCACTCTTAGACTATACCCACGAGCAGTACTTC. As protein: CASSPLLDYTHEQYF.

The chain recombines TRBV5-1 with TRBJ2-3; D might be TRBD2 (6 bases). Trimming cost V 4 bases and J 3 bases, with 15 bases left between them. The CDR3 extends over 15 amino acids. The V gene's germline CDR1 is SGHRS and CDR2 YFSETQ. The CDR3 region has the DNA TGCGCCAGCAGCCGGGACTCCGCCGGAACAGATACGCAGTATTTT. Protein sequence: CASSRDSAGTDTQYF.

In its sample, this clone was seen a few times. V usage is TRBV6-4 and J usage is TRBJ2-2; 9 bases fit TRBD1. This CDR3 has 13 residues. V shed 11 bases and J 4 bases; nucleotides not matched to a gene: 5. The germline V gene encodes CDR1 MRHNA and CDR2 SNTAGT. The CDR3 nucleotides are TGTGCCGCCGGGACAGGGATCACCGGGGAGCTGTTTTTT. This gives the protein CAAGTGITGELFF.

The chain is built from TRBV25-1 and TRBJ2-1; 10 positions agree with TRBD1. The CDR3 extends over 13 amino acids. Germline trimming cut 6 bases from V and 9 bases from J; bases unmatched to any gene: 5. Germline V gene lookup returns CDR1 MGHDK and CDR2 SYGVNS. The CDR3 nucleotides read TGTGCCAGCAGCGGGGGGACAGGGGTTGAGCAGTTCTTC. The encoded protein is CASSGGTGVEQFF.

The J gene is TRBJ2-6, the V gene TRBV5-6; a possible D gene is TRBD1 (5 bases). V was pared by 4 bases and J by 0 bases, with 11 bases between. Germline lookup yields CDR1 SGHDT and CDR2 YYEEEE. CDR3 length equals 16 residues. CDR3 DNA: TGTGCCAGCAGCGTGACAGATCCCTCTGGGGCCAACGTCCTGACTTTC. Translation: CASSVTDPSGANVLTF.

The J gene is TRBJ1-5, the V gene TRBV19; D call uncertain. CDR1 is LNHDA, CDR2 SQIVND, per germline (reference sequence). This CDR3 has 13 amino acids. The V gene lost 4 bases and the J gene lost 1 base, with 5 bases spanning the gap. The CDR3 DNA reads as TGTGCCAGTAGTAGAGGCAGCAATCAGCCCCAGCATTTT. Protein sequence: CASSRGSNQPQHF. The complete variable domain, with remaining parts taken from reference TRBV19 and TRBJ1-5, reads DGGITQSPKYLFRKEGQNVTLSCEQNLNHDAMYWYRQDPGQGLRLIYYSQIVNDFQKGDIAEGYSVSREKKESFPLTVTSAQKNPTAFYLCASSRGSNQPQHFGDGTRLSIL.

This clone has just a few counts. The chain links TRBV5-1 to TRBJ2-2; weak D call: TRBD2 (5 bases). The CDR3 is made up of 15 amino acids. V shed 2 bases and J shed 3 bases, with 11 bases lying between them. Germline loops: CDR1 SGHRS, CDR2 YFSETQ. CDR3 coding DNA: TGCGCCAGCAGCTTCTCGGGCGGGTACACCGGGGAGCTGTTTTTT. Translated, it gives CASSFSGGYTGELFF.

This clone was found a few times. V and J are TRBV11-3 and TRBJ2-3; TRBD1 aligns across 9 bases. Germline CDR1 reads SGHNT; CDR2 reads YENEEA. CDR3 length equals 14 residues. Trimming at V came to 2 bases and at J to 6 bases, leaving 3 bases not matched to a gene. Here the CDR3 reads CASSLHRGQDTQYF. In DNA form, the CDR3 reads TGTGCCAGCAGCTTACACAGGGGGCAGGATACGCAGTATTTT.

The chain has TRBV28 and TRBJ1-2; no firm D call. Trimming took 1 base from V and 4 from J, leaving 10 bases between them. Germline lookup yields CDR1 MDHEN and CDR2 SYDVKM. The CDR3 loop spans 14 amino acids. The CDR3 nucleotides read TGTGCCAGCAGTTTATCGGGGTTGGGCTATGGCTACACCTTC. Translation gives CASSLSGLGYGYTF.

The J gene is TRBJ1-1, the V gene TRBV14, with TRBD1 matching over 8 bases. Germline V lookup: CDR1 SGHDN, CDR2 FVKESK. The ends lost 3 bases at V and 7 bases at J; junction bases unmatched: 7. The CDR3 length is 14 residues. The CDR3 nucleotides read TGTGCCAGCAGCCATCCCGACAGGGGCCGTGAAGCTTTCTTT. Translated: CASSHPDRGREAFF.

Comments on this clone: At one boundary the junction diverges from the germline segment, which might be a read error. V gene TRBV7-2 combines with J gene TRBJ1-1, with unresolved D. Germline V gene sequence: CDR1 SGHTA, CDR2 FQGNSA. This CDR3 is 12 amino acids long. The CDR3 region is CAGSQAGPEAFF. In nucleotides, the CDR3 is TGTGCCGGCAGCCAAGCGGGCCCTGAAGCTTTCTTT.

This clone was found a few times. V gene TRBV7-9 combines with J gene TRBJ2-1; a possible D gene is TRBD2 (5 bases). This CDR3 contains 13 residues. Germline values: CDR1 SEHNR, CDR2 FQNEAQ (reference sequence). Trimming pared 2 bases from V and 5 bases from J, leaving 7 bases between. CDR3 nucleotide sequence: TGTGCCAGCAGCTTAACCGGGAACAATGAGCAGTTCTTC. Encoded protein: CASSLTGNNEQFF.